Below are 4 T cell receptor beta chains sequenced from a single sample in a study of blood T cell repertoires in COVID-19. The repertoire was sequenced with immunoSEQ multiplex PCR; TCRdb's copy has only in-frame clones and lacks some. The table lists roughly 56,000 clones, less than 90% of them singletons. The sample comprised peripheral blood. Every receptor here comes from a human donor in a cohort sampled during active COVID-19.

V usage is TRBV2 and J usage is TRBJ1-4, with D possibly matching TRBD1 (5 bases). The CDR3 covers 16 residues. Germline loops: CDR1 SNHLY, CDR2 FYNNEI. V lost 0 bases and J lost 3, with 11 bases in between. Here the CDR3 reads CASSEARAGSNEKLFF. CDR3 DNA sequence: TGTGCCAGCAGTGAAGCACGCGCAGGGTCTAATGAAAAACTGTTTTTT.

This clone has just one count. Here the CDR3 reads CASSFSRGATEAFF. DNA of the CDR3: TGTGCCAGCAGTTTTTCACGGGGGGCCACTGAAGCTTTCTTT. This sequence joins TRBV6-5 and TRBJ1-1; D is perhaps TRBD1 (6 bases). Germline lookup yields CDR1 MNHEY and CDR2 SVGAGI. The CDR3 runs 14 residues. V shed 4 bases and J shed 4 bases, with 13 bases lying between them.

The chain uses TRBV28 and TRBJ2-4, with D possibly matching TRBD1 (5 bases). The V and J ends lost 6 bases and 6 bases respectively, with 15 bases between them. Germline CDR1 is MDHEN and CDR2 is SYDVKM. This CDR3 spans 14 amino acids. The CDR3 region has the DNA TGTGCCAGCAGCCCCCCAGGGATGGGAAACATTCAGTACTTC. This encodes CASSPPGMGNIQYF.

This sequence joins TRBV11-2 and TRBJ2-1; D remains ambiguous. The germline CDR1 and CDR2 sequences are SGHAT and FQNNGV. Trimming cost V 5 bases and J 1 base, with 12 bases left between them. This CDR3 has 15 amino acids. The CDR3 protein is CASSQMGLSYNEQFF. CDR3 in DNA: TGTGCCAGCAGCCAAATGGGCCTTTCCTACAATGAGCAGTTCTTC.